Sequencing of this TCR beta chain was carried out in a study of cytomegalovirus exposure and HLA in healthy donors. This CDR3 is 15 amino acids long. Trimming stripped 2 bases from V and 2 bases from J, with 14 bases between. Per germline, CDR1 GTSNPN and CDR2 SVGIG (reference sequence). Both 60 Vbeta primers and 13 Jbeta primers went into the PCR. The method was immunoSEQ multiplex PCR; TCRdb's version includes in-frame clones alone and lacks a portion of them. The table has tens of thousands of clones, around 79% seen once. This TCR derives from a woman in her forties in good health and CMV-seropositive. The source material was PBMCs. This chain joins TRBV30 and TRBJ2-3; D is possibly TRBD2 (6 bases). The CDR3 coding sequence is TGTGCCTGGAGTTGGAGTAGCGGCTACACAGATACGCAGTATTTT. It codes for CAWSWSSGYTDTQYF.